One sample yielded the 4 T cell receptor beta chains listed below, sequenced in a study of blood T cell repertoires in COVID-19. Only in-frame clones appear in the TCRdb table, and some are missing; sequencing was by immunoSEQ multiplex PCR. The table has approximately 210,000 clones, roughly 94% seen once. Sequenced material: peripheral blood. The receptors here all came from a man aged 30 to 45 with COVID-19, enrolled during active disease.

V gene TRBV3-1 (or the pseudogene TRBV3-2) combines with J gene TRBJ2-3; possible D gene TRBD2, 6 bases. Germline CDR1 reads LGHDT; CDR2 reads YNNKEL (reference sequence). The CDR3 is made up of 16 amino acids. V shed 1 base and J shed 0 bases, with 11 bases lying between them. CDR3 nucleotide sequence: TGTGCCAGCAGCCAAGGGAGGGCGGAGAGCACAGATACGCAGTATTTT. This sequence encodes CASSQGRAESTDTQYF.

This sequence joins TRBV6-5 and TRBJ2-7, with D tentatively TRBD1 (5 bases). Germline assignment: CDR1 MNHEY and CDR2 SVGAGI. V was pared by 6 bases and J by 4 bases, with 16 bases between. This CDR3 region has 14 residues. Here the CDR3 DNA reads TGTGCCAGCAGGGATAGGGGAAATAATTACGAGCAGTACTTC. Encoded protein: CASRDRGNNYEQYF.

The chain has TRBV7-3 and TRBJ2-1; the match to TRBD2 covers 9 bases. The CDR3 totals 15 residues. The V gene's germline CDR1 is SGHTA and CDR2 FQGTGA. The trim removed 3 bases at V and 8 bases at J, leaving 8 bases unmatched. DNA of the CDR3: TGTGCCAGCAGCTTGAAGGCTAGCGGGGACGATGAGCAGTTCTTC. This codes for CASSLKASGDDEQFF.

This clone occurred once. The genes are TRBV3-1 (or the pseudogene TRBV3-2) and TRBJ2-3; D possibly corresponds to TRBD1 (5 bases). CDR3 length: 14 residues. Germline V lookup: CDR1 LGHDT, CDR2 YNNKEL (reference sequence). The V and J ends lost 4 bases and 6 bases respectively, with 14 bases between them. CDR3 DNA: TGTGCCAGCAGCCCCAGGGCCCGAGCGGATACGCAGTATTTT. Translating gives CASSPRARADTQYF.